A selection of T cell receptor beta chains follows, all from one sample in a study of T-cell reconstitution after alpha-beta-depleted transplantation in children. TCRdb re-analysed the PCR reads in MiXCR, keeping a single row per CDR3 protein. The table lists some 550,000 distinct CDR3 sequences, 23% of them singletons. The specimen was PBMCs, mostly from graft donor cells, collected 360 days after TCRalphabeta/CD19-depleted stem cell transplant. Receptors originate from a boy under three years old who had a stem cell transplant for acute myeloid leukemia, so the T cells may come from the graft donor. Each CDR3 is given without its conserved first and last residue. Fields, in order: V gene, J gene, CDR3 protein.

v_gene: TRBV12-3/TRBV12-4
j_gene: TRBJ2-3
CDR3aa: ASIPGPGVPHTDTQY

v_gene: TRBV5-4
j_gene: TRBJ2-3
CDR3aa: ASSLQLDTQY

v_gene: TRBV21-1
j_gene: TRBJ1-1
CDR3aa: ASSKHGWTEAF

v_gene: TRBV24-1
j_gene: TRBJ2-1
CDR3aa: ATSDPGSSGEQF

v_gene: TRBV18
j_gene: TRBJ2-5
CDR3aa: ASSPTPGQAEETQY

v_gene: TRBV28
j_gene: TRBJ1-3
CDR3aa: ASSRAQGAHGNTIY

v_gene: TRBV20-1
j_gene: TRBJ2-7
CDR3aa: SAMGQGAIGEQY

v_gene: TRBV7-8
j_gene: TRBJ1-2
CDR3aa: ASSLAVTTLNYGYT

v_gene: TRBV5-1
j_gene: TRBJ2-5
CDR3aa: ASRWDRVETQY

v_gene: TRBV29-1
j_gene: TRBJ2-5
CDR3aa: SVNGQIQETQY

v_gene: TRBV10-3
j_gene: TRBJ1-2
CDR3aa: AIRMTGGGYT

v_gene: TRBV20-1
j_gene: TRBJ2-3
CDR3aa: SANRDRASDTQY

v_gene: TRBV23-1
j_gene: TRBJ2-5
CDR3aa: ASSQVHPETQY

v_gene: TRBV7-6
j_gene: TRBJ2-1
CDR3aa: ASSPPMRDQF

v_gene: TRBV9
j_gene: TRBJ1-2
CDR3aa: ASSASGGYGYT

v_gene: TRBV6-5
j_gene: TRBJ2-1
CDR3aa: ASSYGQTEQF

v_gene: TRBV29-1
j_gene: TRBJ1-2
CDR3aa: SVVSQGVEGYT

v_gene: TRBV5-1
j_gene: TRBJ2-4
CDR3aa: ASSLYRTRAKNIQY

v_gene: TRBV7-9
j_gene: TRBJ2-7
CDR3aa: ASSRNRAVAN

v_gene: TRBV6-5
j_gene: TRBJ2-2
CDR3aa: ASSYEAGRDTGELF

v_gene: TRBV11-2
j_gene: TRBJ2-4
CDR3aa: ASSIAGGPPMAKNIQY

v_gene: TRBV4-3
j_gene: TRBJ2-7
CDR3aa: ASSQNRGRHEQY

v_gene: TRBV7-2
j_gene: TRBJ2-7
CDR3aa: ASSPSSRRYYEQY

v_gene: TRBV27
j_gene: TRBJ1-2
CDR3aa: ASSPDRAGGYGYT

v_gene: TRBV3-1
j_gene: TRBJ2-5
CDR3aa: ASSRLYGTGSQETQY

v_gene: TRBV5-1
j_gene: TRBJ2-3
CDR3aa: ASRSGTSSTDTQY

v_gene: TRBV29-1
j_gene: TRBJ2-3
CDR3aa: SGGFTWRERGTDTQY

v_gene: TRBV29-1
j_gene: TRBJ2-3
CDR3aa: SVVGKLTDTQY

v_gene: TRBV6-2/TRBV6-3
j_gene: TRBJ2-1
CDR3aa: ASSYYGRSNEQF

v_gene: TRBV6-5
j_gene: TRBJ1-1
CDR3aa: ASSYSPGRAEAF

v_gene: TRBV24-1
j_gene: TRBJ2-2
CDR3aa: ATREAGGTGELF

v_gene: TRBV12-5
j_gene: TRBJ2-3
CDR3aa: ASGPPGLARDTQY

v_gene: TRBV15
j_gene: TRBJ2-3
CDR3aa: ATAGGGGSVSTDTQY

v_gene: TRBV12-3/TRBV12-4
j_gene: TRBJ2-7
CDR3aa: ASSSTVRGVYEQY

v_gene: TRBV20-1
j_gene: TRBJ2-1
CDR3aa: SASRRVSYNEQF

v_gene: TRBV5-1
j_gene: TRBJ2-5
CDR3aa: ASSLVPTSGETQY

v_gene: TRBV20-1
j_gene: TRBJ1-4
CDR3aa: SARDARSEKLF

v_gene: TRBV24-1
j_gene: TRBJ2-1
CDR3aa: ATSDSGKAYNEQF

v_gene: TRBV28
j_gene: TRBJ2-1
CDR3aa: ASSSKGGRQSYNEHF

v_gene: TRBV29-1
j_gene: TRBJ1-2
CDR3aa: SVERAGGRDGYT

v_gene: TRBV20-1
j_gene: TRBJ2-7
CDR3aa: SATPGTGSYEQY

v_gene: TRBV2
j_gene: TRBJ2-3
CDR3aa: ASMRTRDTQY

v_gene: TRBV20-1
j_gene: TRBJ1-5
CDR3aa: SAQLQYGQPQH

v_gene: TRBV7-2
j_gene: TRBJ2-5
CDR3aa: ASSTLRRYQETQY

v_gene: TRBV20-1
j_gene: TRBJ1-1
CDR3aa: SARPILLGSSTEAF

v_gene: TRBV14
j_gene: TRBJ2-3
CDR3aa: ASSHGHKDTQY

v_gene: TRBV12-3/TRBV12-4
j_gene: TRBJ2-5
CDR3aa: ASSLALIGGETQY

v_gene: TRBV19
j_gene: TRBJ2-5
CDR3aa: ASSMEGGQETQY

v_gene: TRBV20-1
j_gene: TRBJ2-5
CDR3aa: SARDPAGTGWETQY

v_gene: TRBV7-9
j_gene: TRBJ1-5
CDR3aa: ASSEGTANYEPQH

v_gene: TRBV12-3/TRBV12-4
j_gene: TRBJ2-3
CDR3aa: ASSLVQGTDTQY

v_gene: TRBV7-8
j_gene: TRBJ2-2
CDR3aa: ATRDWNTGELF

v_gene: TRBV5-1
j_gene: TRBJ2-3
CDR3aa: ASQARRSTDTQY

v_gene: TRBV18
j_gene: TRBJ2-2
CDR3aa: ASSKDRTNTGELF

v_gene: TRBV6-5
j_gene: TRBJ1-1
CDR3aa: ASSYSKGRGMNTEAF

v_gene: TRBV5-4
j_gene: TRBJ1-1
CDR3aa: ASSLAGLVGDTEAF

v_gene: TRBV7-2
j_gene: TRBJ2-3
CDR3aa: ASSPGLAGYTQY

v_gene: TRBV12-3/TRBV12-4
j_gene: TRBJ2-4
CDR3aa: ASSFGGIQY

v_gene: TRBV29-1
j_gene: TRBJ1-1
CDR3aa: SVVRGVTEAF

v_gene: TRBV6-5
j_gene: TRBJ2-1
CDR3aa: ASSYRAGGLYEQF